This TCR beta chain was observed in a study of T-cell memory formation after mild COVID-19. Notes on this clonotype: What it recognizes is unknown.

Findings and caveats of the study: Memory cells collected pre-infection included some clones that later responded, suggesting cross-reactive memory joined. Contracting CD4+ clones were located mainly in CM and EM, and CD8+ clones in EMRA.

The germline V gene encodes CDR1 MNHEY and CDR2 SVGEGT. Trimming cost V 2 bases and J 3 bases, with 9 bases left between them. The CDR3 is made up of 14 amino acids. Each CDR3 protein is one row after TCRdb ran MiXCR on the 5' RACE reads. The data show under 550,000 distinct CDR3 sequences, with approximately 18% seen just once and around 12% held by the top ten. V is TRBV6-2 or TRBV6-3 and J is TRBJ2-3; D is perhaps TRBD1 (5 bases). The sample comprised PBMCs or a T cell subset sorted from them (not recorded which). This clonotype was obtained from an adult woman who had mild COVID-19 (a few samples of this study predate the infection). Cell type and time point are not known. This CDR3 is CASSYGHKTDTQYF. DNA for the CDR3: TGTGCCAGCAGTTACGGACATAAGACAGATACGCAGTATTTT.